This is a list of T cell receptor beta chains from one sample in a study of cytomegalovirus exposure and HLA in healthy donors. Clones were sequenced by immunoSEQ multiplex PCR, and TCRdb holds only the in-frame ones, with some missing. This table has a few hundred thousand clones, 84% appearing once. Sequences were obtained from PBMCs. These receptors all stem from a woman aged 35 to 49 in good health and CMV-seropositive. The CDR3 runs from the conserved cysteine through the conserved F or W. D genes are given only for firm matches. Some rows mark clone size as missing; the rest say once, few, many or name a class of expanded clone.

CDR3aa: CASLRPGLAGYNEQFF
CDR3nt: TGTGCCAGCCTACGACCGGGACTAGCGGGATACAATGAGCAGTTCTTC
j_gene: TRBJ2-1
v_gene: TRBV28
abundance: -
d_gene: TRBD2

CDR3aa: CASRVAGESTGELFF
CDR3nt: TGTGCCAGTAGGGTAGCGGGAGAGTCCACCGGGGAGCTGTTTTTT
j_gene: TRBJ2-2
v_gene: TRBV19
abundance: -
d_gene: TRBD2

CDR3aa: CAWRETGGVGYTF
CDR3nt: TGTGCCTGGAGGGAAACAGGGGGTGTCGGCTACACCTTC
j_gene: TRBJ1-2
v_gene: TRBV30
abundance: -
d_gene: TRBD1

CDR3aa: CASSLVGGAGSYEQYF
CDR3nt: TGTGCCAGCAGCTTAGTCGGTGGGGCGGGATCCTACGAGCAGTACTTC
j_gene: TRBJ2-7
v_gene: TRBV7-9
abundance: -
d_gene: -

CDR3aa: CASGQGNGQPQHF
CDR3nt: TGTGCCAGCGGACAGGGAAATGGCCAGCCCCAGCATTTT
j_gene: TRBJ1-5
v_gene: TRBV18
abundance: once
d_gene: TRBD1

CDR3aa: CSTLQGLNTEAFF
CDR3nt: TGCAGCACCTTACAGGGTTTGAACACTGAAGCTTTCTTT
j_gene: TRBJ1-1
v_gene: TRBV29-1
abundance: -
d_gene: -

CDR3aa: CSVYGDSYSYNEQFF
CDR3nt: TGCAGCGTCTACGGGGACTCCTACTCCTACAATGAGCAGTTCTTC
j_gene: TRBJ2-1
v_gene: TRBV29-1
abundance: -
d_gene: -

CDR3aa: CASRGLAVNTGELFF
CDR3nt: TGTGCCAGCAGAGGACTAGCGGTGAACACCGGGGAGCTGTTTTTT
j_gene: TRBJ2-2
v_gene: TRBV2
abundance: few
d_gene: TRBD2

CDR3aa: CASSVGTSGINEQFF
CDR3nt: TGTGCCAGCAGCGTCGGGACTAGCGGGATTAATGAGCAGTTCTTC
j_gene: TRBJ2-1
v_gene: TRBV9
abundance: -
d_gene: TRBD2

CDR3aa: CSVGGTDNSPLHF
CDR3nt: TGCAGCGTCGGGGGGACGGATAATTCACCCCTCCACTTT
j_gene: TRBJ1-6
v_gene: TRBV29-1
abundance: few
d_gene: -

CDR3aa: CASSPSGARQYF
CDR3nt: TGTGCCAGCAGCCCAAGCGGGGCCCGGCAGTACTTC
j_gene: TRBJ2-7
v_gene: TRBV7-4
abundance: -
d_gene: TRBD2

CDR3aa: CASSIRQTGENTIYF
CDR3nt: TGTGCCAGCAGCATTCGCCAGACAGGGGAAAACACCATATATTTT
j_gene: TRBJ1-3
v_gene: TRBV2
abundance: -
d_gene: TRBD1

CDR3aa: CASNPSSNTEAFF
CDR3nt: TGTGCCAGCAATCCCTCCTCGAACACTGAAGCTTTCTTT
j_gene: TRBJ1-1
v_gene: TRBV6-5
abundance: -
d_gene: -

CDR3aa: CASSLTGGAYNEQFF
CDR3nt: TGTGCCAGCAGCTTAACGGGAGGTGCCTACAATGAGCAGTTCTTC
j_gene: TRBJ2-1
v_gene: TRBV11-3
abundance: -
d_gene: TRBD2

CDR3aa: CASSSSSADSTDTQYF
CDR3nt: TGTGCCAGTAGTTCTTCCTCGGCGGATAGCACAGATACGCAGTATTTT
j_gene: TRBJ2-3
v_gene: TRBV19
abundance: -
d_gene: -

CDR3aa: CASSVASSGSGSYEQYF
CDR3nt: TGTGCCAGCAGCGTAGCTTCTAGCGGGAGTGGCTCCTACGAGCAGTACTTC
j_gene: TRBJ2-7
v_gene: TRBV9
abundance: -
d_gene: TRBD2

CDR3aa: CASSYPTAGNTEAFF
CDR3nt: TGTGCCAGCAGTTACCCCACGGCAGGGAACACTGAAGCTTTCTTT
j_gene: TRBJ1-1
v_gene: TRBV6-6
abundance: -
d_gene: -

CDR3aa: CASIRSVPYEQYF
CDR3nt: TGTGCCAGCATTCGCAGTGTGCCCTACGAGCAGTACTTC
j_gene: TRBJ2-7
v_gene: TRBV2
abundance: -
d_gene: -

CDR3aa: CASSNTLAGGSYNEQFF
CDR3nt: TGTGCCAGTAGTAATACTCTAGCGGGAGGAAGCTACAATGAGCAGTTCTTC
j_gene: TRBJ2-1
v_gene: TRBV19
abundance: -
d_gene: TRBD2

CDR3aa: CASSIVTGGKGNQPQHF
CDR3nt: TGTGCCAGTAGTATTGTCACAGGGGGTAAGGGCAATCAGCCCCAGCATTTT
j_gene: TRBJ1-5
v_gene: TRBV19
abundance: -
d_gene: TRBD1

CDR3aa: CASSPRSGSNEQFF
CDR3nt: TGTGCCAGCAGCCCTCGGTCCGGTTCCAATGAGCAGTTCTTC
j_gene: TRBJ2-1
v_gene: TRBV7-3
abundance: -
d_gene: -

CDR3aa: CASFQGGANTGELFF
CDR3nt: TGCGCCAGCTTCCAAGGGGGCGCGAACACCGGGGAGCTGTTTTTT
j_gene: TRBJ2-2
v_gene: TRBV5-1
abundance: -
d_gene: TRBD1

CDR3aa: CASSEYGGASEQAFF
CDR3nt: TGTGCCAGCAGTGAATACGGAGGCGCCTCCGAACAAGCTTTCTTT
j_gene: TRBJ1-1
v_gene: TRBV25-1
abundance: -
d_gene: -

CDR3aa: CASSLGWGGGPGYTF
CDR3nt: TGTGCCAGCAGCTTGGGCTGGGGAGGGGGGCCTGGCTACACCTTC
j_gene: TRBJ1-2
v_gene: TRBV7-2
abundance: -
d_gene: -

CDR3aa: CASSFGGPAGELFF
CDR3nt: TGTGCCAGCAGTTTTGGAGGGCCAGCCGGGGAGCTGTTTTTT
j_gene: TRBJ2-2
v_gene: TRBV28
abundance: once
d_gene: -

CDR3aa: CASSYSLGSGREQYF
CDR3nt: TGTGCCAGCAGTTACTCGCTTGGCTCAGGTCGAGAGCAGTACTTC
j_gene: TRBJ2-7
v_gene: TRBV6-5
abundance: -
d_gene: -

CDR3aa: CASSLATGLGGTEAFF
CDR3nt: TGTGCCAGCAGCTTAGCGACCGGATTGGGAGGAACTGAAGCTTTCTTT
j_gene: TRBJ1-1
v_gene: TRBV7-9
abundance: -
d_gene: -

CDR3aa: CTSSQRCGGQPNTEAFF
CDR3nt: TGCACCAGCAGCCAACGATGTGGTGGACAGCCGAACACTGAAGCTTTCTTT
j_gene: TRBJ1-1
v_gene: TRBV1
abundance: -
d_gene: -

CDR3aa: CASSQGGLAGTGELFF
CDR3nt: TGCGCCAGCAGCCAAGGTGGACTAGCGGGAACCGGGGAGCTGTTTTTT
j_gene: TRBJ2-2
v_gene: TRBV4-3
abundance: -
d_gene: TRBD2

CDR3aa: CASSFLRQGPKDEQYF
CDR3nt: TGTGCCAGCAGCTTCCTCCGACAGGGCCCGAAGGACGAGCAGTACTTC
j_gene: TRBJ2-7
v_gene: TRBV7-9
abundance: -
d_gene: TRBD1

CDR3aa: CASRLAGEGTYEQYF
CDR3nt: TGTGCCAGTAGATTAGCGGGAGAGGGGACCTACGAGCAGTACTTC
j_gene: TRBJ2-7
v_gene: TRBV19
abundance: few
d_gene: TRBD2

CDR3aa: CASSPATGAGNTIYF
CDR3nt: TGTGCCAGCTCACCGGCGACAGGGGCTGGAAACACCATATATTTT
j_gene: TRBJ1-3
v_gene: TRBV18
abundance: -
d_gene: TRBD1

CDR3aa: CATSTSGSYEQYF
CDR3nt: TGTGCCACCTCGACTAGCGGGAGTTACGAGCAGTACTTC
j_gene: TRBJ2-7
v_gene: TRBV27
abundance: -
d_gene: TRBD2

CDR3aa: CASSLVVAETQYF
CDR3nt: TGTGCCAGCAGCTTGGTGGTAGCGGAGACCCAGTACTTC
j_gene: TRBJ2-5
v_gene: TRBV5-4
abundance: once
d_gene: -

CDR3aa: CASSYMNTGELFF
CDR3nt: TGTGCCAGCAGCTATATGAACACCGGGGAGCTGTTTTTT
j_gene: TRBJ2-2
v_gene: TRBV7-9
abundance: -
d_gene: -

CDR3aa: CASSLYGGQTYYSGNTIYF
CDR3nt: TGTGCCAGCAGTTTATATGGAGGACAGACTTACTACTCTGGAAACACCATATATTTT
j_gene: TRBJ1-3
v_gene: TRBV28
abundance: -
d_gene: -

CDR3aa: CASSLAGAGVYNEQFF
CDR3nt: TGTGCCAGCAGCTTAGCGGGAGCGGGAGTCTACAATGAGCAGTTCTTC
j_gene: TRBJ2-1
v_gene: TRBV7-6
abundance: -
d_gene: TRBD2

CDR3aa: CASSLDPGSGNTIYF
CDR3nt: TGTGCCAGCAGCTTAGACCCGGGCTCTGGAAACACCATATATTTT
j_gene: TRBJ1-3
v_gene: TRBV7-2
abundance: -
d_gene: -

CDR3aa: CASSPNWTGSSYNSPLHF
CDR3nt: TGTGCCAGCAGCCCCAACTGGACAGGGAGCTCCTATAATTCACCCCTCCACTTT
j_gene: TRBJ1-6
v_gene: TRBV7-2
abundance: -
d_gene: TRBD1

CDR3aa: CASSSGLAGYTDTQYF
CDR3nt: TGTGCCAGCAGCTCAGGACTAGCGGGGTACACAGATACGCAGTATTTT
j_gene: TRBJ2-3
v_gene: TRBV11-3
abundance: once
d_gene: TRBD2

CDR3aa: CASSQGGRARRDTQYF
CDR3nt: TGTGCCAGCAGCCAGGGCGGGAGGGCCAGGAGAGATACGCAGTATTTT
j_gene: TRBJ2-3
v_gene: TRBV4-2
abundance: once
d_gene: TRBD2

CDR3aa: CASSLGVGAYEQYF
CDR3nt: TGTGCCAGCAGCTTAGGCGTAGGGGCCTACGAGCAGTACTTC
j_gene: TRBJ2-7
v_gene: TRBV11-2
abundance: -
d_gene: -

CDR3aa: CASSSGDTTYNEQFF
CDR3nt: TGTGCCAGCAGTTCAGGGGACACGACCTACAATGAGCAGTTCTTC
j_gene: TRBJ2-1
v_gene: TRBV28
abundance: -
d_gene: -

CDR3aa: CAWRSGGVETQYF
CDR3nt: TGTGCCTGGAGGAGTGGGGGGGTTGAGACCCAGTACTTC
j_gene: TRBJ2-5
v_gene: TRBV30
abundance: -
d_gene: TRBD2

CDR3aa: CASSLTGAKNIQYF
CDR3nt: TGTGCCAGCAGCTTGACAGGGGCCAAAAACATTCAGTACTTC
j_gene: TRBJ2-4
v_gene: TRBV7-2
abundance: -
d_gene: TRBD1